The rows below give T cell receptor beta chains drawn from one sample of a study of blood T cell repertoires in COVID-19. Only in-frame clones appear in the TCRdb table, and some are missing; sequencing was by immunoSEQ multiplex PCR. The repertoire has approximately 76,000 clones, around nine tenths of them found once; the top ten carry approximately 8.3%. The sample consisted of peripheral blood. These TCRs come from a man under 40 with acute or convalescent COVID-19. Each CDR3 is given with its conserved first and last residue. The D gene is left open where the match is weak. A clone size is listed for some rows: how often the clone was seen (once, few, many), or a class if it is expanded.

clone_size: .
j_call: TRBJ2-1
v_call: TRBV3-1/TRBV3-2
d_call: TRBD2
cdr3_aa: CASSQGTSGSNEQFF
cdr3_nt: TGTGCCAGCAGCCAAGGGACTAGCGGGAGTAATGAGCAGTTCTTC

clone_size: .
j_call: TRBJ1-1
v_call: TRBV12-3/TRBV12-4
d_call: .
cdr3_aa: CASSPGQLTEAFF
cdr3_nt: TGTGCCAGCAGTCCCGGACAGCTCACTGAAGCTTTCTTT

clone_size: .
j_call: TRBJ1-2
v_call: TRBV12-3/TRBV12-4
d_call: .
cdr3_aa: CASSWDTYGYTF
cdr3_nt: TGTGCCAGCAGTTGGGACACCTATGGCTACACCTTC

clone_size: .
j_call: TRBJ2-7
v_call: TRBV2
d_call: TRBD2
cdr3_aa: CASSEAGTSVSEQYF
cdr3_nt: TGTGCCAGCAGTGAAGCGGGGACTAGCGTCTCCGAGCAGTACTTC

clone_size: once
j_call: TRBJ2-3
v_call: TRBV6-2/TRBV6-3
d_call: .
cdr3_aa: CASSYGGIGTDTQYF
cdr3_nt: TGTGCCAGCAGTTACGGCGGGATAGGCACAGATACGCAGTATTTT

clone_size: .
j_call: TRBJ1-1
v_call: TRBV5-1
d_call: .
cdr3_aa: CASRLTGDEAFF
cdr3_nt: TGCGCCAGCAGGCTGACAGGAGACGAAGCTTTCTTT

clone_size: .
j_call: TRBJ2-1
v_call: TRBV11-3
d_call: TRBD2
cdr3_aa: CASSLDSPRAGGFPHEQFF
cdr3_nt: TGTGCCAGCAGCTTAGACTCCCCTAGAGCGGGAGGGTTCCCCCATGAGCAGTTCTTC

clone_size: .
j_call: TRBJ2-7
v_call: TRBV5-1
d_call: .
cdr3_aa: CASSSSGDGSYEQYF
cdr3_nt: TGCGCCAGCAGCTCGTCGGGAGATGGCTCCTACGAGCAGTACTTC

clone_size: .
j_call: TRBJ2-3
v_call: TRBV6-6
d_call: TRBD2
cdr3_aa: CASSLRAGVQDTQYF
cdr3_nt: TGTGCCAGCAGCCTTAGAGCGGGAGTACAAGATACGCAGTATTTT

clone_size: .
j_call: TRBJ2-5
v_call: TRBV5-1
d_call: .
cdr3_aa: CASSLVEETQYF
cdr3_nt: TGCGCCAGCAGCTTGGTAGAGGAGACCCAGTACTTC

clone_size: .
j_call: TRBJ2-6
v_call: TRBV21-1
d_call: .
cdr3_aa: CASSSFIRELSGANVLTF
cdr3_nt: TGTGCCAGCAGCAGCTTTATAAGGGAGCTTTCTGGGGCCAACGTCCTGACTTTC

clone_size: .
j_call: TRBJ1-4
v_call: TRBV7-9
d_call: .
cdr3_aa: CASSLGRTDHSTNEKLFF
cdr3_nt: TGTGCCAGCAGCTTAGGGAGGACGGACCATTCAACTAATGAAAAACTGTTTTTT

clone_size: .
j_call: TRBJ1-1
v_call: TRBV28
d_call: .
cdr3_aa: CASSPAGARGSTEAFF
cdr3_nt: TGTGCCAGCAGCCCCGCGGGGGCGCGGGGTAGCACTGAAGCTTTCTTT

clone_size: .
j_call: TRBJ2-1
v_call: TRBV28
d_call: .
cdr3_aa: CASSSIGTSVIF
cdr3_nt: TGTGCCAGCAGTTCCATTGGGACTTCGGTCATCTTC

clone_size: .
j_call: TRBJ2-7
v_call: TRBV28
d_call: .
cdr3_aa: CASRPTGSYEQYF
cdr3_nt: TGTGCCAGCAGACCGACAGGCTCCTACGAGCAGTACTTC

clone_size: .
j_call: TRBJ2-1
v_call: TRBV7-9
d_call: TRBD2
cdr3_aa: CASSSILAGVRHEQFF
cdr3_nt: TGTGCCAGCAGCAGTATACTAGCGGGAGTTCGTCATGAGCAGTTCTTC

clone_size: .
j_call: TRBJ2-5
v_call: TRBV6-6
d_call: TRBD1
cdr3_aa: CASTSGGETQYF
cdr3_nt: TGTGCCAGCACATCAGGGGGAGAGACCCAGTACTTC

clone_size: once
j_call: TRBJ2-7
v_call: TRBV9
d_call: .
cdr3_aa: CASSVSGLAGEQYF
cdr3_nt: TGTGCCAGCAGCGTGTCCGGACTGGCAGGAGAGCAGTACTTC